The source of this T cell receptor (beta chain) is a study of Graves' ophthalmopathy and Graves' hyperthyroidism. Germline V gene lookup returns CDR1 MNHEY and CDR2 SMNVEV (reference sequence). This CDR3 has 15 amino acids. The study excluded patients with other autoimmune diseases, uncontrolled infections, pregnancy or lactation. Broader study findings: The 13-signature model separated ophthalmopathy from stable hyperthyroidism at 85% to 90% sensitivity and around 80% specificity.

In this sample, this clonotype turned up a few times. Its antigen is as yet unknown. It may be a read error: a sequence one base away is much more abundant. From RNA, the CDR3 regions of TCR beta chains were amplified and sequenced. After a first-round RT-PCR with HTBI primers, a second-round multiplex PCR was run. TCRdb analysed the multiplex PCR reads with MiXCR anew, one entry per CDR3 protein. In the table there are 350,000 or so distinct CDR3 sequences, about a sixth of which are singletons. The sequenced sample consisted of peripheral blood. The V call is TRBV27, the J call TRBJ1-5, with D possibly TRBD1 on 6 matching bases. This clonotype originated in an adult man with Graves' ophthalmopathy. CDR3 DNA: TGTGTCAGCAGTTTTGGTGGGGGGCTGGATCAGCCCCAGCATTTT. It translates to CVSSFGGGLDQPQHF.